Below, one T cell receptor (beta chain) is given with its context. The data are from a study of blood T cell repertoires in COVID-19. Across the whole study: The study drew acute and convalescent COVID-19 samples from the United States, Italy and Spain.

Data came from immunoSEQ multiplex PCR; TCRdb stores just in-frame clones and leaves some out. The data contain approximately 97,000 clones, approximately 92% of them singletons. A Seattle source enrolled patients during active infection and followed them longitudinally. Germline V gene data show CDR1 as LGHDT and CDR2 as YNNKEL (reference sequence). This CDR3 region has 15 residues. V lost 1 base, J lost 5 bases, and 5 bases stayed unmatched. The rearrangement uses TRBV3-1 (or the pseudogene TRBV3-2) and TRBJ1-2, with 9 bases identical to TRBD1. The TCR sequence derives from a woman aged 45-65 years with COVID-19, enrolled during active disease. The sequenced sample consisted of peripheral blood. The CDR3 spells CASSQAPTGGYGYTF. The CDR3 coding sequence is TGTGCCAGCAGCCAAGCCCCGACAGGGGGTTATGGCTACACCTTC.